This T cell receptor (beta chain) emerged from a study of cytomegalovirus exposure and HLA in healthy donors (dated by TCRdb to about 2017). About the investigation overall: According to a later analysis, the approximately 130 validation repertoires were produced on the same platform as the roughly 720 repertoires of the first cohort. The study aimed to test whether signatures of past pathogen exposure could be identified by cataloging public T cell receptors. Along with the approximately 620-subject first cohort, a separate validation cohort of around 110 different subjects was used. To predict cytomegalovirus infection status, the study brought together high-throughput TCR immunosequencing, statistical association of individual TCRs with disease status, and machine learning. The full study reports these points: Across donors, most TCR sequences were observed very rarely, whereas some public TCRs were present in many individuals. In a later analysis, TCRs clustered in the first cohort were found to also tend to co-occur in the roughly 120 validation repertoires, with approximately 95% of cluster scores above 0. The validation cohort had no HLA typing available for a later analysis, so co-occurrence within that cohort was assessed over all 130 or so repertoires. In vitro tests confirmed that a few of the cytomegalovirus-associated TCR beta chains recognize cytomegalovirus antigens. The authors suggested that the approach could potentially be generalized to other disease states and immunological phenotypes. The classifier was reported to diagnose cytomegalovirus status with high specificity and sensitivity in both the original and validation cohorts. In the study, approximately 160 TCR beta chains were listed as associated with cytomegalovirus.

Separate from the approximately 700-subject first cohort, the validation cohort of roughly 130 subjects was the group to which the donors belonged. Library method: the immunoSEQ multiplex PCR assay. Per the source publication's procedure: A statistical classification framework was built to diagnose cytomegalovirus status from the catalog of TCR beta chain sequences. TCRdb took this table from immuneACCESS and kept in-frame rearrangements with V and J called. Such tables lack part of the clones; where checked against another copy, unresolved V genes explain under half of the gap, and the rest is unexplained. The D gene and trimming were derived from the DNA, and the V and J assignments and clone size from that table. In this sample the table shows roughly 190,000 clones, more than 75% of which occur a single time. The ten most abundant clones make up 6% to 8% of the sample. About this clone itself: No cognate antigen has been identified for it. No qualities accompany the bases; no much larger clone lies one base away.

The sample was PBMCs. This clonotype originated in a man aged 25 to 45 in good health and CMV-seropositive.

The CDR3 loop reads CASSWDTQETQYF. The DNA is TGTGCCAGCAGCTGGGACACTCAAGAGACCCAGTACTTC. In this chain, TRBV5-6 is recombined with TRBJ2-5; possibly the D gene is TRBD1, per 6 matching bases. The trim is 3 bases for V and 2 bases for J, with a gap of 8 bases between the germline ends. Counted from cysteine to phenylalanine, this CDR3 has 13 amino acids. Solely the CDR3 DNA is kept, with 39 bases framed from the first base. CDR1 and CDR2, per the germline V gene, are SGHDT and YYEEEE. When the CDR3 is completed using the reference TRBV5-6 and TRBJ2-5 genes on either side, the full variable domain is DAGVTQSPTHLIKTRGQQVTLRCSPKSGHDTVSWYQQALGQGPQFIFQYYEEEERQRGNFPDRFSGHQFPNYSSELNVNALLLGDSALYLCASSWDTQETQYFGPGTRLLVL.